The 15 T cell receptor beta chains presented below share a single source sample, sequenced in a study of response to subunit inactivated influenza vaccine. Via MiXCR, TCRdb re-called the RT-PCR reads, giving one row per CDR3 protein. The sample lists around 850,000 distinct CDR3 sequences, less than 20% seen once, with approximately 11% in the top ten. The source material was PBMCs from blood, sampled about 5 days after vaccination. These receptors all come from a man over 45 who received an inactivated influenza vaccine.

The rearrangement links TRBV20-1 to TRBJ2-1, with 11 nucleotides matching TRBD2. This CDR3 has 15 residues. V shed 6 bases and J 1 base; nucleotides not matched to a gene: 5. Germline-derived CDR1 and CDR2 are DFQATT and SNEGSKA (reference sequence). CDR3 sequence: CSAKTSGASYNEQFF. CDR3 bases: TGCAGTGCCAAGACTAGCGGGGCATCCTACAATGAGCAGTTCTTC.

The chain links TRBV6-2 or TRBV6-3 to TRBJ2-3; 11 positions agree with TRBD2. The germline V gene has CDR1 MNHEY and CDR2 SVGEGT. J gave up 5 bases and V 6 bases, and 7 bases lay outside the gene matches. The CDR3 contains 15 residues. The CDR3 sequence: CASSPSGGYGDTQYF. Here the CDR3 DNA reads TGTGCCAGCAGCCCTAGCGGGGGGTATGGAGATACGCAGTATTTT.

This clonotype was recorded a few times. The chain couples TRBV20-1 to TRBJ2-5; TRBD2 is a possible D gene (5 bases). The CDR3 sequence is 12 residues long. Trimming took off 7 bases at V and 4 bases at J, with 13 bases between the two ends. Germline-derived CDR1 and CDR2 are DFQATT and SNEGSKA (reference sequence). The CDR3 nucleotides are TGCAGTGTCCGGCGAGGGCGAGAGACCCAGTACTTC. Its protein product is CSVRRGRETQYF.

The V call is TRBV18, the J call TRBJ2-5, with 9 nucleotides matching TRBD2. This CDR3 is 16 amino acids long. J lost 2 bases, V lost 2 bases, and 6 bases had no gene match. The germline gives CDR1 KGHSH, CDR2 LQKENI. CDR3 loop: CASSPWPSGEQETQYF. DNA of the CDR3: TGTGCCAGCTCACCATGGCCTAGCGGGGAACAAGAGACCCAGTACTTC.

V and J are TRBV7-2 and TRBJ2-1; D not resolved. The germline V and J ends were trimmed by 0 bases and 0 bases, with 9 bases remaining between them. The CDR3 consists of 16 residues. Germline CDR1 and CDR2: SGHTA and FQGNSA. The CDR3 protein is CASSLAGTSSYNEQFF. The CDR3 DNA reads TGTGCCAGCAGCTTAGCCGGTACCAGCTCCTACAATGAGCAGTTCTTC.

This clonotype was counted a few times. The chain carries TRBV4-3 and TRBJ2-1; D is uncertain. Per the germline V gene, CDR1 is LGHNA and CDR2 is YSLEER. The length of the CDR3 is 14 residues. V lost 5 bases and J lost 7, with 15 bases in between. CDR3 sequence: CASSKGRIANEQFF. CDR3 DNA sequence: TGCGCCAGCAGCAAAGGACGGATAGCAAATGAGCAGTTCTTC.

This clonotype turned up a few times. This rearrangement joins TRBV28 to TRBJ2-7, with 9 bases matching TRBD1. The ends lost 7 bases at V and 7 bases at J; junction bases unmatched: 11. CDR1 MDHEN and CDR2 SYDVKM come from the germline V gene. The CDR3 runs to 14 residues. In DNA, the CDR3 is TGTGCCAGCAACCCCGGGACAGGGTGGTATGAGCAGTACTTC. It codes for CASNPGTGWYEQYF.

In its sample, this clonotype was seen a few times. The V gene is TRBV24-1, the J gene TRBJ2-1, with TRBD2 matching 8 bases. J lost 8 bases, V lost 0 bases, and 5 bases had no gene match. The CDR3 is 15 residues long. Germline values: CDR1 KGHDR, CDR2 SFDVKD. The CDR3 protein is CATSDLQAGVHEQFF. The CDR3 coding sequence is TGTGCCACCAGTGATTTGCAAGCGGGGGTACATGAGCAGTTCTTC.

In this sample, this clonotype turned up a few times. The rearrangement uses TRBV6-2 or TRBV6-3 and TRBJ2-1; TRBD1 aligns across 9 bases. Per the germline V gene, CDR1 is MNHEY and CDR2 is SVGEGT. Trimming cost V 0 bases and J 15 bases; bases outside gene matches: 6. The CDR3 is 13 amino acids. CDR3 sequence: CASSYSTRQGVFF. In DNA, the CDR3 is TGTGCCAGCAGTTACTCGACGAGACAGGGGGTGTTCTTC.

CDR3 protein: CASSQDKLGGQGTEQYF. The CDR3, as DNA: TGTGCCAGCAGCCAAGATAAACTTGGGGGACAGGGGACCGAGCAGTACTTC. This chain links TRBV14 with TRBJ2-7, with 10 bases aligning to TRBD1. Germline V CDR1 and CDR2: SGHDN, FVKESK. The V and J ends lost 0 bases and 6 bases, in that order; junction bases with no gene match: 11. This CDR3 comprises 17 residues.

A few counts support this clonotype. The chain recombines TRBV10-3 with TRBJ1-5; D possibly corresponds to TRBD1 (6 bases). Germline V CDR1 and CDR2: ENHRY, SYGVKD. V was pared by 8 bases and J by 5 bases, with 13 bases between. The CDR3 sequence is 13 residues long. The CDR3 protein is CAIRRGTDQPQHF. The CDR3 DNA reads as TGTGCCATCCGCAGGGGTACCGATCAGCCCCAGCATTTT.

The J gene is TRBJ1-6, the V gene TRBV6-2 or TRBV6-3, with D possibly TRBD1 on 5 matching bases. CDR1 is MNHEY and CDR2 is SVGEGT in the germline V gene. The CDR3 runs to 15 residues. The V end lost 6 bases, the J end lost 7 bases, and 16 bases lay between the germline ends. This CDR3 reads CASRTGTLLNSPLHF. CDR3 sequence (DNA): TGTGCCAGCAGAACCGGGACTCTCCTGAATTCACCCCTCCACTTT.

The chain's CDR3 is CASSASGSSGYGYTF. CDR3 coding DNA: TGTGCCAGCAGTGCGTCGGGGTCATCAGGCTATGGCTACACCTTC. This rearrangement joins TRBV6-1 to TRBJ1-2; D remains unclear. The CDR3 is 15 residues long. The V and J ends lost 4 bases and 4 bases respectively, with 16 bases between them. Germline CDR1 and CDR2: MNHNS and SASEGT.

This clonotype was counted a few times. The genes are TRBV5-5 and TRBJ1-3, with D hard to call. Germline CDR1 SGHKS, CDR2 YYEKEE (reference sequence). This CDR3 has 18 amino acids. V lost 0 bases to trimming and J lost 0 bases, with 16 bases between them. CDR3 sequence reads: CASSLVPHTQSSGNTIYF. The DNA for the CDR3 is TGTGCCAGCAGCTTGGTCCCACATACACAGAGCTCTGGAAACACCATATATTTT.

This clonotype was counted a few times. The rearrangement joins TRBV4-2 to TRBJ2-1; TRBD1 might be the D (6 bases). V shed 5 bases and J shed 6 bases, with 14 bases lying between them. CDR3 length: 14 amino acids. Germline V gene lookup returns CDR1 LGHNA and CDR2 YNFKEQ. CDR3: CASSTAYRVNEQFF. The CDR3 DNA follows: TGTGCCAGCAGCACAGCGTACAGGGTCAATGAGCAGTTCTTC.